This T cell receptor (beta chain) was sequenced during a study of T-cell reconstitution after alpha-beta-depleted transplantation in children. This clonotype turned up a few times. This CDR3 has 14 amino acids. Trimming took 0 bases from V and 7 from J, leaving 12 bases between them. Per the germline V gene, CDR1 is MGHRA and CDR2 is YSYEKL. Unique molecular identifiers were used to barcode this TCRbeta library. TCRdb re-analysed the PCR reads in MiXCR, keeping a single row per CDR3 protein. The sample holds hundreds of thousands of distinct CDR3 sequences, approximately 15% seen once. The sample in question was PBMCs, mostly from graft donor cells, obtained 360 days after TCRalphabeta/CD19-depleted stem cell transplant. This chain joins TRBV4-1 and TRBJ1-2, with D uncertain. This TCR was sampled from a male patient under 18 who had a stem cell transplant for acute lymphoblastic leukemia, so the T cells may come from the graft donor. CDR3 amino acids: CASSQENGLSGYTF. The CDR3 DNA reads as TGCGCCAGCAGCCAAGAAAACGGCCTGAGTGGCTACACCTTC.